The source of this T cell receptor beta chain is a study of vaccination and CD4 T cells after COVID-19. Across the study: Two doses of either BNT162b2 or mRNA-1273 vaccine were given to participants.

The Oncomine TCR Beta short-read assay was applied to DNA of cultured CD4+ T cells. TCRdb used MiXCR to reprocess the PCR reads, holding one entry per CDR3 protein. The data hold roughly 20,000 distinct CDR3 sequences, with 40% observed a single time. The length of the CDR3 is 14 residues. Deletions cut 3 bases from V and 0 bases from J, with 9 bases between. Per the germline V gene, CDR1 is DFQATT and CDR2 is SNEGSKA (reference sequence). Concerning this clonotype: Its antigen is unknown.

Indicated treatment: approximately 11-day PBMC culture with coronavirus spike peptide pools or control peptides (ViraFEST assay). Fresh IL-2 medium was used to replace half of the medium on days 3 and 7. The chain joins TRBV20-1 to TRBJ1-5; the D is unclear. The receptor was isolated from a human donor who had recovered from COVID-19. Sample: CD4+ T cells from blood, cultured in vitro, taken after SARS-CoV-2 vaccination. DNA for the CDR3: TGCAGTGCTAGGCGACCTTATAGCAATCAGCCCCAGCATTTT. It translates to CSARRPYSNQPQHF.